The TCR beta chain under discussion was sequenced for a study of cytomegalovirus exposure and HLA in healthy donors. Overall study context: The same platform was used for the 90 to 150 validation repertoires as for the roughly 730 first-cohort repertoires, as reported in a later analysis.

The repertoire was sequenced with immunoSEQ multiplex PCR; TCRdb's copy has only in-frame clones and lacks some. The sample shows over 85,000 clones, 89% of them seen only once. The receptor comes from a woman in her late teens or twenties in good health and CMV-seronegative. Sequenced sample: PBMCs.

The CDR3 loop is CASSPQLGLSGANVLTF. For the CDR3, the DNA is TGCGCCAGCAGCCCACAACTGGGGCTCTCTGGGGCCAACGTCCTGACTTTC. V gene TRBV5-1 combines with J gene TRBJ2-6; a possible D gene is TRBD1 (5 bases). This CDR3 is built from 17 residues. Per germline, CDR1 SGHRS and CDR2 YFSETQ. V lost 4 bases to trimming and J lost 0 bases, with 14 bases between them.